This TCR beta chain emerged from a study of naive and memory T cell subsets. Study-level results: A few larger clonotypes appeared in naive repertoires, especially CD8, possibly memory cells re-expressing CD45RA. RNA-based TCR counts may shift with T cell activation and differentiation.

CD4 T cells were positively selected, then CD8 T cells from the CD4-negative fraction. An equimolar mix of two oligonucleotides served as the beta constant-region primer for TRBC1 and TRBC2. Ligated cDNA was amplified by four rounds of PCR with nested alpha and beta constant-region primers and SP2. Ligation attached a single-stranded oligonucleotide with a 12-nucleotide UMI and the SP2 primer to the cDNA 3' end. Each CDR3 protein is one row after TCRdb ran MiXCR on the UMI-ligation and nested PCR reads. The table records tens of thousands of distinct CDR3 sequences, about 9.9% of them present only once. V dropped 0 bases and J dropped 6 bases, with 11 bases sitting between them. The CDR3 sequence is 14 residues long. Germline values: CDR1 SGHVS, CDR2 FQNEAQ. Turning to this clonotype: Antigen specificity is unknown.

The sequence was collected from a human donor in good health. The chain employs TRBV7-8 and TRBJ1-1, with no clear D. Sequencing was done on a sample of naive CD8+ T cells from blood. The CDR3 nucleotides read TGTGCCAGCAGCTTAGCGGCCGGGCTCTCTGAAGCTTTCTTT. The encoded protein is CASSLAAGLSEAFF. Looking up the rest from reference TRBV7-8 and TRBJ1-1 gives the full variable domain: GAGVSQSPRYKVAKRGQDVALRCDPISGHVSLFWYQQALGQGPEFLTYFQNEAQLDKSGLPSDRFFAERPEGSVSTLKIQRTQQEDSAVYLCASSLAAGLSEAFFGQGTRLTVV.